These 4 T cell receptor beta chains came from one sample sequenced in a study. TCRdb reprocessed the 5' RACE reads via MiXCR and lists one record per CDR3 protein. The data hold tens of thousands of distinct CDR3 sequences, with 28% observed a single time. Sample: naive CD4+ T cells sorted from blood. Subset reported: naive CD4+ T cells, CD4+CD45RA+CD25-. The origin of the receptors is a female donor with breast cancer.

This clonotype was seen at least ten times. The chain couples TRBV7-2 to TRBJ2-1; no definite D call. This CDR3 spans 12 amino acids. Trimming left V 4 bases short and J 10 bases short, with 11 bases between. The germline V gene encodes CDR1 SGHTA and CDR2 FQGNSA. The CDR3 coding sequence is TGTGCCAGCAGCTCCGGTAGGTTAGAGCAGTTCTTC. Translating gives CASSSGRLEQFF. Combining the CDR3 with reference TRBV7-2 and TRBJ2-1 gives the whole variable domain GAGVSQSPSNKVTEKGKDVELRCDPISGHTALYWYRQSLGQGLEFLIYFQGNSAPDKSGLPSDRFSAERTGGSVSTLTIQRTQQEDSAVYLCASSSGRLEQFFGPGTRLTVL.

A few counts support this clonotype. The chain uses TRBV7-6 and TRBJ2-2; TRBD2 aligns across 8 bases. This CDR3 comprises 17 residues. Unmatched junction bases numbered 11, after V lost 6 bases and J lost 2 bases. Germline V CDR1 and CDR2: SGHVS, FNYEAQ. In DNA, the CDR3 is TGTGCCAGCAGAACCGGGACTAGAAACTCAAACACCGGGGAGCTGTTTTTT. It translates to CASRTGTRNSNTGELFF.

V and J are TRBV6-5 and TRBJ2-7; D may be TRBD1 or TRBD2 (6 bases each). CDR1 is MNHEY and CDR2 is SVGAGI in the germline V gene. The CDR3 is 15 amino acids. With 5 bases removed from V and 3 bases from J, the gap between germline ends came to 17 bases. The CDR3 loop reads CASSLLPGADYEQYF. CDR3 coding DNA: TGTGCCAGCAGTCTACTTCCGGGGGCCGACTACGAGCAGTACTTC.

This clonotype was seen more than once but under ten times. Here the CDR3 reads CASSLGTGSQETQYF. The DNA of the CDR3 is TGCGCCAGCAGCTTGGGGACAGGTTCCCAAGAGACCCAGTACTTC. The V and J genes are TRBV5-1 and TRBJ2-5; 7 bases are shared with TRBD1. Germline lookup yields CDR1 SGHRS and CDR2 YFSETQ. CDR3 length equals 15 residues. J gave up 1 base and V 0 bases, and 3 bases lay outside the gene matches. The whole variable domain, filled in from reference TRBV5-1 and TRBJ2-5, reads KAGVTQTPRYLIKTRGQQVTLSCSPISGHRSVSWYQQTPGQGLQFLFEYFSETQRNKGNFPGRFSGRQFSNSRSEMNVSTLELGDSALYLCASSLGTGSQETQYFGPGTRLLVL.